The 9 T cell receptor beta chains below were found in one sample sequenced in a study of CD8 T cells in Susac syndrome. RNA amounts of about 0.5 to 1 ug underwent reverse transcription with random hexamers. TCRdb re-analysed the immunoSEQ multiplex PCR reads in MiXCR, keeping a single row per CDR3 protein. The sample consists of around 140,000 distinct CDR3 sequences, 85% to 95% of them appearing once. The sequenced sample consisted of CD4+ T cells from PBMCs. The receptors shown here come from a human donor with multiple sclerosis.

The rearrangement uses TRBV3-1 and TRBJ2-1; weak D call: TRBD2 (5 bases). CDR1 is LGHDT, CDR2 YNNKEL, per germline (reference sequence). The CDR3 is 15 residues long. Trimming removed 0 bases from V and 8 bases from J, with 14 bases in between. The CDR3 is CASSQDPGGDDEQFF. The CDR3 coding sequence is TGTGCCAGCAGCCAAGACCCCGGAGGAGACGATGAGCAGTTCTTC.

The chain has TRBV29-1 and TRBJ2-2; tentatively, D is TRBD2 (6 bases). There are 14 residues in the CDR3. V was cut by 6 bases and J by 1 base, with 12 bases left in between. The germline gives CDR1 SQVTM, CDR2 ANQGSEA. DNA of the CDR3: TGCAGCGTACGGGACTCCATGAACACCGGGGAGCTGTTTTTT. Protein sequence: CSVRDSMNTGELFF.

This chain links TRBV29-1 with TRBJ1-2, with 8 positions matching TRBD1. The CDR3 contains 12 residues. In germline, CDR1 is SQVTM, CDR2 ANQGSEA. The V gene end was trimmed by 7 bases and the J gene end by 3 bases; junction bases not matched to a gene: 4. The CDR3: CSARTGYYGYTF. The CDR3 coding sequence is TGCAGCGCTCGGACAGGGTACTATGGCTACACCTTC.

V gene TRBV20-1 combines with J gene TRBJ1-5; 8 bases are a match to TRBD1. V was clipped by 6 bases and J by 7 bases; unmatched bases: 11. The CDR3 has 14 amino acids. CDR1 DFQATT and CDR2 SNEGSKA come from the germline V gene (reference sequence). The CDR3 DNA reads TGCAGTGCGCGTTACTTACAGGGGGGGCAGCCCCAGCATTTT. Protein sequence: CSARYLQGGQPQHF.

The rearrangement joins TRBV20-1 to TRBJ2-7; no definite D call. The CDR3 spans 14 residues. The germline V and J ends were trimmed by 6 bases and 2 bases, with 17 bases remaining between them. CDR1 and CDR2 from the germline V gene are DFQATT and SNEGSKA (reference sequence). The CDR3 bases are TGCAGTGCCCGGAGCGACCAGCCAACCTACGAGCAGTACTTC. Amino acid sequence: CSARSDQPTYEQYF.

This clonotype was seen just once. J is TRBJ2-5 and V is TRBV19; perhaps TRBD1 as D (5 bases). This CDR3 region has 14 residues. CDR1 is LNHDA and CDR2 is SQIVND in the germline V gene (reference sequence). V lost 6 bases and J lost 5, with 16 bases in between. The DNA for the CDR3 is TGTGCCAGTAGCGTCGACAGAGGCACGGAGACCCAGTACTTC. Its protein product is CASSVDRGTETQYF.

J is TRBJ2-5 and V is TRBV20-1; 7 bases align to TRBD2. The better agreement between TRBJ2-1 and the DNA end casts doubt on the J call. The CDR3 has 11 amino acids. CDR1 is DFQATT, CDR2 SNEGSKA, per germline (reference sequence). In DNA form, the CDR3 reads TGCAGTGCCGCTAGCGGCTCACCCCAGTTCTTC. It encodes CSAASGSPQFF.

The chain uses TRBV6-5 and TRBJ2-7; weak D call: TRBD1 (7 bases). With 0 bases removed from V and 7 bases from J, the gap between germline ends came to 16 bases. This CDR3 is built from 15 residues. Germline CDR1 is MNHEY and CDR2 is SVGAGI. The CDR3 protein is CASSYSRDSLGEQYF. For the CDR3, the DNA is TGTGCCAGCAGTTACTCGCGGGACAGCCTGGGGGAGCAGTACTTC.

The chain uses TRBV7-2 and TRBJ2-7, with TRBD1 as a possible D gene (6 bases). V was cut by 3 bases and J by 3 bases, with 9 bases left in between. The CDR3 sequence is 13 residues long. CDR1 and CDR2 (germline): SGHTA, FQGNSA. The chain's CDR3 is CASSFGQLYEQYF. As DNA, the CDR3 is TGTGCCAGCAGCTTCGGACAGCTCTACGAGCAGTACTTC. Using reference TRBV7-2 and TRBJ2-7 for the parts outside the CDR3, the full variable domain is GAGVSQSPSNKVTEKGKDVELRCDPISGHTALYWYRQSLGQGLEFLIYFQGNSAPDKSGLPSDRFSAERTGGSVSTLTIQRTQQEDSAVYLCASSFGQLYEQYFGPGTRLTVT.